This T cell receptor beta chain emerged from a study of cytomegalovirus exposure and HLA in healthy donors (dated by TCRdb to between 2016 and 2019). Regarding the study in general: A later analysis indicated that the 110 or so validation repertoires were generated on the platform also employed for the roughly 650 repertoires of the first cohort. The study aimed to test whether signatures of past pathogen exposure could be identified by cataloging public T cell receptors. Along with the roughly 610-subject first cohort, a separate validation cohort of 120 different subjects was used. To predict cytomegalovirus infection status, the study brought together high-throughput TCR immunosequencing, statistical association of individual TCRs with disease status, and machine learning. Paper-wide results and their limitations: Subsequent analysis determined that TCRs grouped into clusters in the first cohort also showed a tendency toward co-occurrence across the approximately 110 validation repertoires, and roughly 95% of cluster scores exceeded 0. In vitro tests confirmed that three of the cytomegalovirus-associated TCR beta chains recognize cytomegalovirus antigens. The study listed approximately 150 TCR beta chains as associated with cytomegalovirus. The authors suggested that the approach could potentially be extended to other disease states and immunological phenotypes. A later analysis had no HLA typing for the validation cohort, so co-occurrence there was scored across all 120 repertoires. Most TCR sequences were seen in very few donors, while some public TCRs were found in many individuals. Cytomegalovirus status was reported to be diagnosed by the classifier with high specificity and sensitivity in both the original and validation cohorts.

The donors belonged to the validation cohort of over a hundred subjects, which was separate from the roughly 670-subject first cohort. For this clone: Its antigen is unknown. No base qualities exist here, and no much larger clone lies one base off it.

Library preparation employed the immunoSEQ multiplex PCR assay. The authors' analysis ran thus. To diagnose cytomegalovirus status from the catalog of TCR beta chain sequences, a statistical classification framework was built. TCRdb carries this immuneACCESS record with in-frame sequences only. Its versions omit some clonotypes, under half of them owing to an unresolved V gene in the studies checked, with the rest unexplained. Clone size and the V and J calls come from that table; the DNA yielded D and trimming. The sample table shows roughly 200,000 clones, and about three quarters are seen once. The leading ten clones occupy 1.2% of the sample. The CDR3, from cysteine to phenylalanine, totals 15 residues. Just the 45-base CDR3 DNA is kept, in frame starting at base 1. V and J are truncated by 4 bases and 5 bases respectively, leaving an intervening sequence of 16 bases. The germline V gene gives CDR1 as SGHRS and CDR2 as YFSETQ.

The receptor chain draws on TRBV5-1 and TRBJ2-1; there is no confident call for the D gene. This receptor was taken from a woman aged 25 to 39 in good health and CMV-seronegative. The sequenced material came from PBMCs. The CDR3 sequence is CASSLQRVADNEQFF. The DNA reads as follows: TGCGCCAGCAGCCTACAACGCGTGGCGGACAATGAGCAGTTCTTC.